The rows below give T cell receptor beta chains drawn from one sample of a study of T cell responses to AZD1222 COVID-19 vaccine. Produced via immunoSEQ multiplex PCR; TCRdb's table is partial and in-frame only. The sample lists approximately 130,000 clones; approximately 86% were seen once. Sample: peripheral blood, taken 28 days after the second AZD1222 dose. These receptors were obtained from an adult who received the AZD1222 COVID-19 vaccine. The CDR3 runs from the conserved cysteine through the conserved F or W. A D gene is named only where the DNA matches it firmly. Only part of the rows carry a size: once, few, many, or a class if the clone is expanded.

>12|TRBJ2-7|-|TRBV7-9|-
CASSLEVLEQYF
TGTGCCAGCAGCTTAGAGGTCCTCGAGCAGTACTTC
>14|TRBJ1-1|-|TRBV19|-
CASSQQVDHTEAFF
TGTGCCAGTAGTCAACAGGTGGATCACACTGAAGCTTTCTTT
>13|TRBJ1-1|-|TRBV7-3|-
CASSFQSNTEAFF
TGTGCCAGCAGCTTCCAGTCGAACACTGAAGCTTTCTTT
>16|TRBJ2-2|TRBD1|TRBV9|-
CASSAGQGKGTGELFF
TGTGCCAGCAGCGCAGGACAGGGCAAGGGAACCGGGGAGCTGTTTTTT
>16|TRBJ1-1|TRBD1|TRBV19|-
CASSPGTGFGSTEAFF
TGTGCCAGTAGTCCCGGGACAGGGTTCGGGAGCACTGAAGCTTTCTTT
>17|TRBJ1-4|-|TRBV28|-
CASSSPLTGWANEKLFF
TGTGCCAGCAGTTCCCCCTTGACGGGATGGGCTAATGAAAAACTGTTTTTT
>15|TRBJ1-1|-|TRBV5-6|-
CASSLAELKNTEAFF
TGTGCCAGCAGCTTGGCAGAACTGAAGAACACTGAAGCTTTCTTT
>15|TRBJ2-1|-|TRBV20-1|once
CSASGVASSYNEQFF
TGCAGTGCGAGTGGGGTAGCGAGCTCCTACAATGAGCAGTTCTTC
>16|TRBJ2-7|TRBD1|TRBV11-2|-
CASSSPGTGRRYEQYF
TGTGCCAGCAGCTCGCCCGGGACAGGGAGAAGATACGAGCAGTACTTC
>16|TRBJ1-1|-|TRBV3-1/TRBV3-2|-
CASSRKPIGGNTEAFF
TGTGCCAGCAGCCGAAAGCCCATTGGGGGGAACACTGAAGCTTTCTTT
>13|TRBJ2-5|-|TRBV27|-
CASSSIGSETQYF
TGTGCCAGCAGTTCTATCGGTAGTGAGACCCAGTACTTC
>15|TRBJ1-2|-|TRBV30|-
CAWKWGRGGNYGYTF
TGTGCCTGGAAATGGGGCAGGGGCGGAAACTATGGCTACACCTTC
>15|TRBJ2-7|TRBD2|TRBV4-1|once
CASSQELAGYYEQYF
TGCGCCAGCAGCCAAGAACTAGCGGGGTACTACGAGCAGTACTTC
>15|TRBJ1-6|-|TRBV19|-
CASSPSGRGFSPLHF
TGTGCCAGTAGTCCCTCCGGGAGGGGATTTTCACCCCTCCACTTT
>15|TRBJ2-7|-|TRBV3-1/TRBV3-2|-
CASSQDPGGQGEQYF
TGTGCCAGCAGCCAAGATCCTGGGGGGCAAGGCGAGCAGTACTTC
>15|TRBJ2-3|-|TRBV9|many
CASSVAGRGVDTQYF
TGTGCCAGCAGCGTAGCGGGCAGAGGCGTAGATACGCAGTATTTT
>14|TRBJ1-1|-|TRBV6-6|-
CASRQQLPNTEAFF
TGTGCCAGCAGGCAACAGTTACCTAACACTGAAGCTTTCTTT
>17|TRBJ2-6|-|TRBV11-2|-
CASSLDLPLVRANVLTF
TGTGCCAGCAGCTTAGATTTACCTTTAGTTCGGGCCAACGTCCTGACTTTC
>14|TRBJ1-1|-|TRBV5-1|-
CASSPGTEGRNAFF
TGCGCCAGCAGCCCCGGGACGGAGGGACGTAATGCTTTCTTT
>15|TRBJ2-5|-|TRBV5-1|-
CASSSFSGGKETQYF
TGCGCCAGCAGTTCCTTCTCCGGGGGTAAAGAGACCCAGTACTTC
>17|TRBJ2-3|TRBD2|TRBV27|-
CASSSYGLAGDTDTQYF
TGTGCCAGCAGTTCATATGGACTAGCGGGGGACACAGATACGCAGTATTTT
>14|TRBJ1-3|-|TRBV18|-
CASSLAGSGNTIYF
TGTGCCAGCTCCCTGGCGGGCTCTGGAAACACCATATATTTT
>14|TRBJ2-2|-|TRBV13|few
CASSDRLSPGELFF
TGTGCCAGCAGCGACAGGCTATCCCCCGGGGAGCTGTTTTTT
>15|TRBJ1-2|-|TRBV19|once
CASTITGGAGWGYTF
TGTGCCAGTACTATCACCGGCGGGGCGGGCTGGGGCTACACCTTC
>14|TRBJ1-5|-|TRBV19|once
CASSIDGDNQPQHF
TGTGCCAGTAGTATTGACGGGGACAATCAGCCCCAGCATTTT
>15|TRBJ1-3|-|TRBV5-1|-
CASSLNQNSGNTIYF
TGCGCCAGCAGCTTGAACCAAAACTCTGGAAACACCATATATTTT
>16|TRBJ1-3|-|TRBV11-3|once
CASSAGTDSSGNTIYF
TGTGCCAGCAGCGCCGGGACTGACAGCTCTGGAAACACCATATATTTT
>15|TRBJ1-5|-|TRBV10-3|-
CAISVYRDSNQPQHF
TGTGCCATCAGTGTCTACAGGGATAGCAATCAGCCCCAGCATTTT
>13|TRBJ1-6|-|TRBV12-3/TRBV12-4|-
CASTVGTGSPLHF
TGTGCCAGCACCGTTGGGACGGGTTCACCCCTCCACTTT
>13|TRBJ1-5|-|TRBV7-2|once
CASSFNSNQPQHF
TGTGCCAGCAGCTTTAACAGCAATCAGCCCCAGCATTTT
>15|TRBJ1-6|TRBD1|TRBV20-1|-
CSASFRGTGSQALHF
TGCAGTGCTAGTTTTAGGGGGACAGGGAGCCAGGCTCTCCACTTT
>14|TRBJ2-1|-|TRBV29-1|-
CSVDGVQGLDEQFF
TGCAGCGTTGATGGGGTCCAGGGTCTCGATGAGCAGTTCTTC
>15|TRBJ1-2|TRBD1|TRBV6-5|-
CASRSTGGAGYGYTF
TGTGCCAGCAGATCGACAGGGGGCGCCGGCTATGGCTACACCTTC
>15|TRBJ2-1|-|TRBV13|-
CASSPEGPAYNEQFF
TGTGCCAGCAGCCCGGAAGGGCCAGCCTACAATGAGCAGTTCTTC
>15|TRBJ2-7|TRBD2|TRBV9|-
CASSVAGGPRDEQYF
TGTGCCAGCAGCGTAGCGGGAGGGCCCCGGGATGAGCAGTACTTC
>13|TRBJ1-5|-|TRBV6-4|-
CASARGRDQPQHF
TGTGCCAGCGCCCGCGGAAGGGATCAGCCCCAGCATTTT
>14|TRBJ1-2|-|TRBV6-2/TRBV6-3|-
CASSRTDGNYGYTF
TGTGCCAGCAGCAGGACAGACGGAAACTATGGCTACACCTTC
>13|TRBJ1-5|-|TRBV6-1|-
CASSENGGQPQHF
TGTGCCAGCAGTGAAAATGGGGGGCAGCCCCAGCATTTT
>12|TRBJ2-7|-|TRBV24-1|-
CATSDNSYEQYF
TGTGCCACCAGTGACAACTCCTACGAGCAGTACTTC
>12|TRBJ2-2|-|TRBV13|-
CASSLNTGELFF
TGTGCCAGCAGCTTAAACACCGGGGAGCTGTTTTTT
>14|TRBJ1-1|-|TRBV5-1|few
CASSLAGQNTEAFF
TGCGCCAGCAGCTTGGCCGGACAGAACACTGAAGCTTTCTTT
>14|TRBJ2-7|TRBD1|TRBV29-1|-
CSVDIRDRPYEQYF
TGCAGCGTTGATATCCGGGACAGGCCCTACGAGCAGTACTTC
>11|TRBJ1-1|-|TRBV12-3/TRBV12-4|-
CASSHGREAFF
TGTGCCAGCAGCCACGGGAGAGAAGCTTTCTTT
>14|TRBJ2-5|TRBD2|TRBV6-5|-
CASSLTSGRETQYF
TGTGCCAGCAGCCTGACTAGCGGACGAGAGACCCAGTACTTC
>15|TRBJ1-5|TRBD1|TRBV15|-
CATSGTWDSSSPQHF
TGTGCCACCAGCGGTACTTGGGACAGTTCCTCGCCCCAGCATTTT
>15|TRBJ1-3|-|TRBV5-4|-
CASSSDRLSGNTIYF
TGTGCCAGCAGTTCCGACAGACTCTCTGGAAACACCATATATTTT
>15|TRBJ2-3|-|TRBV11-1|-
CASSPRAGTTDTQYF
TGTGCCAGCAGCCCCAGGGCGGGGACCACAGATACGCAGTATTTT
>15|TRBJ1-2|TRBD1|TRBV27|-
CASSFRGTQGVGYTF
TGTGCCAGCAGTTTTCGGGGGACTCAGGGGGTGGGCTACACCTTC
>14|TRBJ2-5|-|TRBV5-1|-
CASSHATSEETQYF
TGCGCCAGCAGCCACGCGACTAGTGAAGAGACCCAGTACTTC
>11|TRBJ1-1|-|TRBV29-1|-
CSGDGNTEAFF
TGCAGCGGGGATGGGAACACTGAAGCTTTCTTT
>14|TRBJ1-6|-|TRBV27|few
CASSPTTMGSPLHF
TGTGCCAGCAGTCCGACGACCATGGGTTCACCCCTCCACTTT
>14|TRBJ1-3|-|TRBV15|-
CATSRPGAGNTIYF
TGTGCCACCAGCAGGCCGGGGGCGGGAAACACCATATATTTT
>15|TRBJ2-5|-|TRBV5-1|-
CASSASAPYQETQYF
TGCGCCAGCAGCGCCTCAGCCCCGTACCAAGAGACCCAGTACTTC
>16|TRBJ2-1|TRBD2|TRBV24-1|-
CATSDLTSGTNNEQFF
TGTGCCACCAGTGATTTGACTAGCGGGACCAACAATGAGCAGTTCTTC
>14|TRBJ2-3|-|TRBV7-3|-
CASSFAGQRDTQYF
TGTGCCAGCAGCTTCGCGGGACAGCGGGATACGCAGTATTTT